What follows describes a single T cell receptor (beta chain). Its antigen remains unidentified. Assay: immunoSEQ multiplex PCR; the TCRdb copy retains only in-frame clones and omits some. This repertoire shows about 4,500 clones, about 84% found once; its top ten account for roughly 4%. This record belongs to a study of T cell repertoires in ileal Crohn's disease. As for the study in general: Patients had a median approximately 7.8-year disease duration, and approximately 35% were active smokers. Findings of the study overall: High-frequency clones were more common in sorted CD8 than CD4 cells. Active smokers at surgery had more clonal expansions than non-smokers.

Time point described: neoterminal ileum biopsy at postoperative endoscopy, about 6 months after surgery. V dropped 2 bases and J dropped 5 bases, with 6 bases sitting between them. The germline V gene has CDR1 SNHLY and CDR2 FYNNEI. The CDR3 is 12 residues long. Sequences were obtained from ileal tissue. This chain joins TRBV2 and TRBJ2-5, with D perhaps TRBD1 (6 bases). The source of this sequence is an adult with Crohn's disease. CDR3 nucleotides: TGTGCCAGCAGTGAACAGGGGGAGACCCAGTACTTC. It yields the protein CASSEQGETQYF.